These 19 T cell receptor beta chains came from one sample sequenced in a study of blood T cell repertoires in COVID-19. The repertoire was sequenced with immunoSEQ multiplex PCR; TCRdb's copy has only in-frame clones and lacks some. The sample contains hundreds of thousands of clones, 75% to 90% of which appear only once. Sequencing was carried out using PBMCs or T cells enriched from blood (not recorded which). The receptor source for this set is a man aged 25 to 40 who had recovered from COVID-19.

This chain joins TRBV28 and TRBJ1-4; unclear D gene. Trimming pared 1 base from V and 4 bases from J, leaving 10 bases between. The CDR3 has 15 residues. In germline, CDR1 is MDHEN, CDR2 SYDVKM. The CDR3 nucleotides are TGTGCCAGCAGTTTATATGACGAGGTTAATGAAAAACTGTTTTTT. It is translated as CASSLYDEVNEKLFF.

The chain couples TRBV4-2 to TRBJ2-5; no clear D. The V and J ends lost 1 base and 5 bases respectively, with 2 bases between them. The CDR3 loop spans 11 amino acids. Germline loops: CDR1 LGHNA, CDR2 YNFKEQ. CDR3 coding DNA: TGTGCCAGCAGCCAAGCGGAGACCCAGTACTTC. It translates to CASSQAETQYF.

V is TRBV30 and J is TRBJ2-7, with 8 bases lining up with TRBD2. The CDR3 extends over 16 amino acids. The V gene's germline CDR1 is GTSNPN and CDR2 SVGIG (reference sequence). Trimming cost V 0 bases and J 4 bases; bases outside gene matches: 11. Written as DNA, the CDR3 is TGTGCCTGGAGTGTAGGAGCGGGAGTAAGGAGGTACGAGCAGTACTTC. This encodes CAWSVGAGVRRYEQYF.

The J gene is TRBJ1-2, the V gene TRBV9; 11 bases are a match to TRBD1. V was pared by 5 bases and J by 3 bases, with 3 bases of the junction left unmatched. The CDR3 spans 14 residues. The germline gives CDR1 SGDLS, CDR2 YYNGEE. The CDR3, as DNA: TGTGCCAGCAGGGGACAGGGGGTCGACTATGGCTACACCTTC. It translates to CASRGQGVDYGYTF.

This clone is a singleton in its sample. The rearrangement links TRBV5-4 to TRBJ2-6; perhaps TRBD1 as D (5 bases). V was shortened by 0 bases and J by 0 bases, with 10 bases between the two germline ends. Germline V CDR1 and CDR2: SGHNT, YYREEE (reference sequence). CDR3 length: 17 amino acids. This CDR3 reads CASSLGGSGSGANVLTF. In nucleotides, the CDR3 is TGTGCCAGCAGCTTGGGGGGCTCGGGCTCTGGGGCCAACGTCCTGACTTTC.

V usage is TRBV7-9 and J usage is TRBJ2-1, with a tentative D call TRBD2 (6 bases). Looked up from germline, CDR1 is SEHNR and CDR2 is FQNEAQ (reference sequence). Trimming stripped 8 bases from V and 0 bases from J, with 8 bases between. The CDR3 is 13 residues long. The CDR3 reads CASGRDSYNEQFF. In DNA, the CDR3 is TGTGCCAGCGGGCGGGACTCCTACAATGAGCAGTTCTTC. The variable domain in full, completed from reference TRBV7-9 and TRBJ2-1, reads DTGVSQNPRHKITKRGQNVTFRCDPISEHNRLYWYRQTLGQGPEFLTYFQNEAQLEKSRLLSDRFSAERPKGSFSTLEIQRTEQGDSAMYLCASGRDSYNEQFFGPGTRLTVL.

The chain is built from TRBV6-5 and TRBJ1-2; 7 bases match TRBD1. With 2 bases clipped from V and 8 bases from J, the junction kept 5 bases outside the gene matches. The CDR3 runs 13 residues. Germline V gene data show CDR1 as MNHEY and CDR2 as SVGAGI. The CDR3 reads CASSYETGRGYTF. Written as DNA, the CDR3 is TGTGCCAGCAGTTACGAGACAGGGCGAGGCTACACCTTC.

The J gene is TRBJ2-7, the V gene TRBV5-1; D possibly corresponds to TRBD1 (6 bases). This CDR3 is built from 16 residues. Germline-derived CDR1 and CDR2 are SGHRS and YFSETQ. Trimming shortened V by 1 base and J by 2 bases, and 16 bases separated the two germline ends. CDR3 DNA: TGCGCCAGCAGCTTGATAGCACAGGGCCCCACCTACGAGCAGTACTTC. It codes for CASSLIAQGPTYEQYF.

The count of this clone is one. The chain carries TRBV28 and TRBJ1-1, with 12 bases fitting TRBD1. CDR1 and CDR2 (germline): MDHEN, SYDVKM. Trimming cost V 5 bases and J 1 base; bases outside gene matches: 11. The CDR3 has 18 residues. The CDR3 protein is CASSTTAWDRGRNTEAFF. In nucleotides, the CDR3 is TGTGCCAGCAGTACCACCGCCTGGGACAGGGGGCGGAACACTGAAGCTTTCTTT.

In this sample, this clone turned up once. V and J are TRBV7-2 and TRBJ2-7; 12 nucleotides align to TRBD1. V shed 5 bases, J shed 2 bases, and the junction held 1 base outside the gene matches. The CDR3 sequence is 14 residues long. Germline V gene data show CDR1 as SGHTA and CDR2 as FQGNSA. The CDR3 nucleotides are TGTGCCAGCAGCCGGGACAGGGGGCCCTACGAGCAGTACTTC. It encodes CASSRDRGPYEQYF.

This clone was seen only once. The rearrangement links TRBV2 to TRBJ1-5, with no clear D. Germline V gene data show CDR1 as SNHLY and CDR2 as FYNNEI. Trimming shortened V by 3 bases and J by 0 bases, and 12 bases separated the two germline ends. The CDR3 loop spans 16 amino acids. CDR3 nucleotides: TGTGCCAGCAGTGAGACTCCTGTCTATAGCAATCAGCCCCAGCATTTT. It translates to CASSETPVYSNQPQHF.

The chain has TRBV28 and TRBJ2-5, with a possible D match to TRBD2 (5 bases). The germline V gene encodes CDR1 MDHEN and CDR2 SYDVKM. There are 14 residues in the CDR3. V was shortened by 2 bases and J by 7 bases, with 14 bases between the two germline ends. CDR3 protein: CASSLAPDEGTQYF. DNA for the CDR3: TGTGCCAGCAGTTTAGCCCCGGACGAGGGGACCCAGTACTTC. Full variable domain (missing parts from reference TRBV28 and TRBJ2-5): DVKVTQSSRYLVKRTGEKVFLECVQDMDHENMFWYRQDPGLGLRLIYFSYDVKMKEKGDIPEGYSVSREKKERFSLILESASTNQTSMYLCASSLAPDEGTQYFGPGTRLLVL.

This chain joins TRBV12-5 and TRBJ1-1; D unresolved. This CDR3 spans 11 amino acids. The germline V gene has CDR1 LGHNT and CDR2 FRNRAP. V lost 5 bases and J lost 2, with 3 bases in between. DNA of the CDR3: TGTGCTAGTGGTCATAACACTGAAGCTTTCTTT. Translation gives CASGHNTEAFF. Combining the CDR3 with reference TRBV12-5 and TRBJ1-1 gives the whole variable domain DARVTQTPRHKVTEMGQEVTMRCQPILGHNTVFWYRQTMMQGLELLAYFRNRAPLDDSGMPKDRFSAEMPDATLATLKIQPSEPRDSAVYFCASGHNTEAFFGQGTRLTVV.

This clone was detected only once. The rearrangement links TRBV6-7 to TRBJ2-7; 9 bases fit TRBD1. Being an ORF, TRBV6-7 has a function that is uncertain. Trimming took 6 bases from V and 0 from J; bases not matched to a gene: 0. CDR3 length: 13 residues. This CDR3 reads CASRTGGSYEQYF. In DNA, the CDR3 is TGTGCCAGCAGGACAGGGGGCTCCTACGAGCAGTACTTC.

V and J are TRBV28 and TRBJ1-2, with a possible D match to TRBD1 (6 bases). CDR1 is MDHEN, CDR2 SYDVKM, per germline. The ends were cut back, 3 bases at V and 2 bases at J, with 7 bases in the middle. CDR3 length: 13 residues. The CDR3 bases are TGTGCCAGCAGTTTTCAGGGGAACTATGGCTACACCTTC. Its translation is CASSFQGNYGYTF.

The chain combines TRBV2 with TRBJ2-1, with D possibly being TRBD2 (5 bases). Trimming took 6 bases from V and 5 from J, leaving 8 bases between them. Germline lookup yields CDR1 SNHLY and CDR2 FYNNEI. CDR3 length: 12 amino acids. Here the CDR3 reads CASRDFDNEQFF. The CDR3, as DNA: TGTGCCAGCAGGGACTTCGACAATGAGCAGTTCTTC. The full variable domain, rest sourced from reference TRBV2 and TRBJ2-1, is EPEVTQTPSHQVTQMGQEVILRCVPISNHLYFYWYRQILGQKVEFLVSFYNNEISEKSEIFDDQFSVERPDGSNFTLKIRSTKLEDSAMYFCASRDFDNEQFFGPGTRLTVL.

Only a few counts were recorded for this clone. This chain joins TRBV19 and TRBJ1-1, with D perhaps matching TRBD1 (5 bases). Trimming removed 5 bases at V and 11 bases at J, with 18 bases between. CDR3 length: 13 amino acids. CDR1 is LNHDA and CDR2 is SQIVND in the germline V gene (reference sequence). In nucleotides, the CDR3 is TGTGCCAGTAGTTTAAAGGGAGGACACTTGGCTTTCTTT. Its protein is CASSLKGGHLAFF. The full variable domain, with the rest looked up from reference TRBV19 and TRBJ1-1, is DGGITQSPKYLFRKEGQNVTLSCEQNLNHDAMYWYRQDPGQGLRLIYYSQIVNDFQKGDIAEGYSVSREKKESFPLTVTSAQKNPTAFYLCASSLKGGHLAFFGQGTRLTVV.

This sequence joins TRBV28 and TRBJ2-1, with 8 bases lining up with TRBD2. Losses at the gene ends were 7 bases for V and 4 bases for J; bases not matched to a gene: 18. The germline CDR1 and CDR2 sequences are MDHEN and SYDVKM. CDR3 length equals 18 residues. The CDR3 is CASTRPLRTSWEYNEQFF. The CDR3 coding sequence is TGTGCCAGCACCAGACCGCTGAGGACTAGCTGGGAATACAATGAGCAGTTCTTC.

V usage is TRBV6-6 and J usage is TRBJ2-7; 10 positions match TRBD1. CDR1 is MNHNY and CDR2 is SVGAGI in the germline V gene (reference sequence). This CDR3 region has 15 residues. The V segment lost 5 bases and the J segment 4 bases; nucleotides outside the gene matches: 8. The CDR3 is CASSIRADRGYEQYF. The DNA of the CDR3 is TGTGCCAGCAGTATACGGGCGGACAGGGGGTACGAGCAGTACTTC.